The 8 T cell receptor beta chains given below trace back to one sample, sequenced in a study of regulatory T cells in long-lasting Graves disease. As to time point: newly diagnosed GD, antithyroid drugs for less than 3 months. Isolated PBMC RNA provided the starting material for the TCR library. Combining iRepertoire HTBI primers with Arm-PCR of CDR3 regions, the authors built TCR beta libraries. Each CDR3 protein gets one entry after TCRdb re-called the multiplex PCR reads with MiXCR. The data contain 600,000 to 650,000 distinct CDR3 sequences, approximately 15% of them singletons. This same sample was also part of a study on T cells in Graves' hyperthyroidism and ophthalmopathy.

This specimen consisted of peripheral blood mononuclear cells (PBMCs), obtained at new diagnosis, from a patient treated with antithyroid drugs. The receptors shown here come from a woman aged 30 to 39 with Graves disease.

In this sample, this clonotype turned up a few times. The CDR3 loop is CASSSLPQGNYGYTF. In DNA form, the CDR3 reads TGCGCCAGCAGCTCTTTACCCCAAGGGAACTATGGCTACACCTTC. This sequence joins TRBV5-1 and TRBJ1-2; no firm D call. Germline V lookup: CDR1 SGHRS, CDR2 YFSETQ. This CDR3 has 15 residues. Trimming took 3 bases from V and 2 from J, leaving 14 bases between them.

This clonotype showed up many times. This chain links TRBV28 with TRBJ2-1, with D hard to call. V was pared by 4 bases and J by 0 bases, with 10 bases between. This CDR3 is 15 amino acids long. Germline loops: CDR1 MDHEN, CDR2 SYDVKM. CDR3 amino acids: CASSSAGLSYNEQFF. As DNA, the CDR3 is TGTGCCAGCAGTTCGGCCGGGCTCTCCTACAATGAGCAGTTCTTC.

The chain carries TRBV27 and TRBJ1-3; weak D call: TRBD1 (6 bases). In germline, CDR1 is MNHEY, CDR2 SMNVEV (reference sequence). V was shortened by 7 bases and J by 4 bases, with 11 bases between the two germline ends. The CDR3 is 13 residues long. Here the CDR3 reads CASMYREGNTIYF. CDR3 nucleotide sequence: TGTGCCAGCATGTACAGGGAGGGAAACACCATATATTTT.

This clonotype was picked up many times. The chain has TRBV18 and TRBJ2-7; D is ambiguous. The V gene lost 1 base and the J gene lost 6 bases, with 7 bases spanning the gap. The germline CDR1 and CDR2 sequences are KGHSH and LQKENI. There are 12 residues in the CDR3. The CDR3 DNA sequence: TGTGCCAGCTCACCACGAGAAGCCGAGCAGTACTTC. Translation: CASSPREAEQYF.

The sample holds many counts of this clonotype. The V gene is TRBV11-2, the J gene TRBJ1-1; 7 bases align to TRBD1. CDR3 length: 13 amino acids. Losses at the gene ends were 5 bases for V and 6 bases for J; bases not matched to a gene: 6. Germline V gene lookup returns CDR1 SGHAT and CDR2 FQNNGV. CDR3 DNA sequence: TGTGCCAGCAGCCTGGGACAGTCCCCTGAAGCTTTCTTT. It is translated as CASSLGQSPEAFF.

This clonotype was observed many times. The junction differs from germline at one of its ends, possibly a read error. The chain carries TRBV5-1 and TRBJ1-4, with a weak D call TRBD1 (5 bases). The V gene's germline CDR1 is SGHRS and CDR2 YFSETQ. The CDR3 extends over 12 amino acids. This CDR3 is CASSLGEEKLFF. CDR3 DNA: TGTGCCAGCAGTTTAGGGGAAGAAAAACTGTTTTTT.

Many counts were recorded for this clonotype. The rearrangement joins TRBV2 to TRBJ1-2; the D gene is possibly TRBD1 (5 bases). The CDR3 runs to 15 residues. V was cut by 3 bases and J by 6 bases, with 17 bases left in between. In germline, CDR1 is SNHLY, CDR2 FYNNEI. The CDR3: CASSEGLFIGDGYTF. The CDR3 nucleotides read TGTGCCAGCAGTGAGGGTCTTTTCATAGGGGATGGCTACACCTTC.

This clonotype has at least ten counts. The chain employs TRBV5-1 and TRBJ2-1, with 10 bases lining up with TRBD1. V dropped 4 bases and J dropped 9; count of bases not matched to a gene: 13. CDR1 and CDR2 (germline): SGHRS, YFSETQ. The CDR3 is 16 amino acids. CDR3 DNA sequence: TGCGCCAGCAGCCCTACATCCGGGACAGGGGCCTTTGAGCAGTTCTTC. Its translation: CASSPTSGTGAFEQFF. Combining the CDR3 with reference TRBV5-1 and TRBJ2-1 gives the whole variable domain KAGVTQTPRYLIKTRGQQVTLSCSPISGHRSVSWYQQTPGQGLQFLFEYFSETQRNKGNFPGRFSGRQFSNSRSEMNVSTLELGDSALYLCASSPTSGTGAFEQFFGPGTRLTVL.